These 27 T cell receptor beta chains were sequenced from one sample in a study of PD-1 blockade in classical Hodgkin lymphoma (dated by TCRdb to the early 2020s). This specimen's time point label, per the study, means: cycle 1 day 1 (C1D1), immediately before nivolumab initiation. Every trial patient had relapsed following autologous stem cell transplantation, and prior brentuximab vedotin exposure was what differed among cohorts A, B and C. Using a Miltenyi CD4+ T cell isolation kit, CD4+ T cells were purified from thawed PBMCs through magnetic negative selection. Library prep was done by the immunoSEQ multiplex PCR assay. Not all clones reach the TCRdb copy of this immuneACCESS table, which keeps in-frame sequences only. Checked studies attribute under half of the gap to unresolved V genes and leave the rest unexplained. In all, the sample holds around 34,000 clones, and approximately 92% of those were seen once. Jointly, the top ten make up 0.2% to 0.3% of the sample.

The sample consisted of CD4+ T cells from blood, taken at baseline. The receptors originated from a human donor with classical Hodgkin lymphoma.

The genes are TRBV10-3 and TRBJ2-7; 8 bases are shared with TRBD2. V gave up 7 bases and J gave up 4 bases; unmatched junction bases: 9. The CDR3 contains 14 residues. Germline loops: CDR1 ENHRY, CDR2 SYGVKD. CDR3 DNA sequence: TGTGCCATCAAACTAGCGGCAGACTTATACGAGCAGTACTTC. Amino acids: CAIKLAADLYEQYF.

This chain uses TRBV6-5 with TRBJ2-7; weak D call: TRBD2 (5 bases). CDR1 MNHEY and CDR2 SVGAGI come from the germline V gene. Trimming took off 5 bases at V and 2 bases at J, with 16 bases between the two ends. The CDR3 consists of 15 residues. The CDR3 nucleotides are TGTGCCAGCAGTCCCGGGTGGAGGAATGCCTACGAGCAGTACTTC. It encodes CASSPGWRNAYEQYF.

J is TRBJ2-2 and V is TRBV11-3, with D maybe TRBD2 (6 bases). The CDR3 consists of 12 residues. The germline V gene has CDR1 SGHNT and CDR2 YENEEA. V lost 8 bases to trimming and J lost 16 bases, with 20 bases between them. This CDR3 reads CASARGMQTPFF. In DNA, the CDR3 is TGTGCCAGCGCTCGGGGGATGCAGACCCCGTTTTTT. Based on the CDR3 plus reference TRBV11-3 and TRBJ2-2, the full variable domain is EAGVVQSPRYKIIEKKQPVAFWCNPISGHNTLYWYLQNLGQGPELLIRYENEEAVDDSQLPKDRFSAERLKGVDSTLKIQPAELGDSAVYLCASARGMQTPFFGEGSRLTVL.

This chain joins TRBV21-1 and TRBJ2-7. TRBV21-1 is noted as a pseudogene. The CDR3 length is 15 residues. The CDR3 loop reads CASSKRGDKSYEQYF. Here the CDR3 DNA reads TGTGCCAGCAGCAAAAGGGGGGACAAGTCCTACGAGCAGTACTTC.

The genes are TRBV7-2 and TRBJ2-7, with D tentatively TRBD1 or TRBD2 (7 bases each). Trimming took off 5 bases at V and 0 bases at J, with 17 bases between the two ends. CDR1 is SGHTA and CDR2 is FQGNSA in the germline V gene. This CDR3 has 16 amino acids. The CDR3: CASSRTRGGTSYEQYF. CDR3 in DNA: TGTGCCAGCAGCCGGACCAGGGGGGGTACCTCCTACGAGCAGTACTTC.

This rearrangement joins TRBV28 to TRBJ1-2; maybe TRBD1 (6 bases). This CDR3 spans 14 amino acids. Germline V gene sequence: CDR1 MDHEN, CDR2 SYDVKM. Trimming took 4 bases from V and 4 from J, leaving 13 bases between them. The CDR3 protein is CASSSQGPLYGYTF. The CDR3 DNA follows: TGTGCCAGCAGTTCGCAGGGGCCCCTCTATGGCTACACCTTC.

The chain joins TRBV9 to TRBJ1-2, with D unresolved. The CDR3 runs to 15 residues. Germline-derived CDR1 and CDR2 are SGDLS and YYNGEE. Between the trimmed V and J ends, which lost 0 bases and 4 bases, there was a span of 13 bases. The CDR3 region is CASSVASTAGYGYTF. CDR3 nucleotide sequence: TGTGCCAGCAGCGTAGCATCTACGGCGGGCTATGGCTACACCTTC.

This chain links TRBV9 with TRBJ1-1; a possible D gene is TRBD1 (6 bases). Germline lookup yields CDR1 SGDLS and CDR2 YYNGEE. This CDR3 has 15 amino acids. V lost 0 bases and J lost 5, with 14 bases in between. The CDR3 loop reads CASSVATGTWTEAFF. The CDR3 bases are TGTGCCAGCAGCGTAGCGACAGGAACCTGGACTGAAGCTTTCTTT.

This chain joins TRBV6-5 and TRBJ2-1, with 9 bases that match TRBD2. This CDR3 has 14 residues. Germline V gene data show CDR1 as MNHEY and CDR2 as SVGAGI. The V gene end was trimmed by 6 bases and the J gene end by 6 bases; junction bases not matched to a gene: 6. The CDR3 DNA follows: TGTGCCAGCAGGCGACTAGCGGAGATCAATGAGCAGTTCTTC. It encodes CASRRLAEINEQFF.

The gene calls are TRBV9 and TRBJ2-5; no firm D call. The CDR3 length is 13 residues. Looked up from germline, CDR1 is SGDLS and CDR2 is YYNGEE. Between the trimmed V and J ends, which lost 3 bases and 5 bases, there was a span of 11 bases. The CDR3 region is CASSGSGWETQYF. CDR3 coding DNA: TGTGCCAGCAGCGGGTCCGGATGGGAGACCCAGTACTTC.

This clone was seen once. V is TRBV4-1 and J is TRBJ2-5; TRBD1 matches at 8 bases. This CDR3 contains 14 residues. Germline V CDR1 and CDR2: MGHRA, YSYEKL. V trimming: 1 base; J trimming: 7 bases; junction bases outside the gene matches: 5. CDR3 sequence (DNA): TGCGCCAGCAGCCAAGGGACAGGGATTGGGACCCAGTACTTC. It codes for CASSQGTGIGTQYF.

CDR3 region: CASSLVGLAGDQQFF. The CDR3 region has the DNA TGTGCCAGCAGCTTAGTCGGACTAGCGGGAGATCAGCAGTTCTTC. This chain uses TRBV11-3 with TRBJ2-1, with TRBD2 matching 13 bases. The V gene's germline CDR1 is SGHNT and CDR2 YENEEA. The CDR3 has 15 amino acids. The J segment lost 11 bases and the V segment lost 1 base, leaving 5 bases of the junction unmatched.

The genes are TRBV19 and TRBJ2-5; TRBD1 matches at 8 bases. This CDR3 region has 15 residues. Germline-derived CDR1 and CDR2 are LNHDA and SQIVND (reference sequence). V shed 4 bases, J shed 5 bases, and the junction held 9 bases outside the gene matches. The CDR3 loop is CASSTFQGAGETQYF. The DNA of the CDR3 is TGTGCCAGTAGTACATTCCAGGGGGCAGGCGAGACCCAGTACTTC.

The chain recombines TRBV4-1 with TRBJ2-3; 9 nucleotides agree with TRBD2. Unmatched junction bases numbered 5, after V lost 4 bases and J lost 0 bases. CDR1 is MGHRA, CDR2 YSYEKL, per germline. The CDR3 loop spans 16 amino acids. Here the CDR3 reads CASSLSGSMSTDTQYF. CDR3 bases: TGCGCCAGCAGCCTTAGCGGGAGTATGAGCACAGATACGCAGTATTTT.

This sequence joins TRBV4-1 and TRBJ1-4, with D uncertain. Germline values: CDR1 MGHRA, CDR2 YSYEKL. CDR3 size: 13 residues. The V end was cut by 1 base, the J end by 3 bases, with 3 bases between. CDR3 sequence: CASSQVANEKLFF. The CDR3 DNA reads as TGCGCCAGCAGCCAAGTAGCTAATGAAAAACTGTTTTTT.

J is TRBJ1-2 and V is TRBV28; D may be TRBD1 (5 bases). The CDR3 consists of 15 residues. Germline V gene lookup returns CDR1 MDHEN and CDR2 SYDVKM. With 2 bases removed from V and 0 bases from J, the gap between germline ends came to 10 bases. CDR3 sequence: CASSLGTRANYGYTF. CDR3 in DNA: TGTGCCAGCAGTTTAGGGACGAGAGCTAACTATGGCTACACCTTC.

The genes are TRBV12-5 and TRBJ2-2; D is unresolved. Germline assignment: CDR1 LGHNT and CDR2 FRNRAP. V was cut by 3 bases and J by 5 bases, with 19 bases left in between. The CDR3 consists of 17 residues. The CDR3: CASGLEGALRATGELFF. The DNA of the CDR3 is TGTGCTAGTGGTTTAGAAGGAGCCCTACGTGCTACCGGGGAGCTGTTTTTT.

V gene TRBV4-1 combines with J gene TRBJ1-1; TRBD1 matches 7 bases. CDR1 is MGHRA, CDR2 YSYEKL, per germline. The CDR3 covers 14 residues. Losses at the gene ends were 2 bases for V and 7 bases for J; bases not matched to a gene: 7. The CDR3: CASSQLSRDSEAFF. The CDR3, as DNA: TGCGCCAGCAGCCAACTTAGCCGGGACAGTGAAGCTTTCTTT.

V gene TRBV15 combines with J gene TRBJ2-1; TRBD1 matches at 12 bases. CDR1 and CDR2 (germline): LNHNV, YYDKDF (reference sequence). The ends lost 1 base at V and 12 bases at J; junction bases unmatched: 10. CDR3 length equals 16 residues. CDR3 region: CATSRVRGQGAGRQFF. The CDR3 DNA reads TGTGCCACCAGCAGAGTTAGGGGACAGGGGGCCGGTAGGCAGTTCTTC.

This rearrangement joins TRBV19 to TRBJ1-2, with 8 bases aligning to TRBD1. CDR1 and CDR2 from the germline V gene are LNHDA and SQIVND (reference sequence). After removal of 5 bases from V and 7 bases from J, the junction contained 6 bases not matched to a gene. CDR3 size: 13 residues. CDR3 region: CASSYRGESGYTF. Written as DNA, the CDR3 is TGTGCCAGTAGTTACAGGGGGGAAAGTGGCTACACCTTC.

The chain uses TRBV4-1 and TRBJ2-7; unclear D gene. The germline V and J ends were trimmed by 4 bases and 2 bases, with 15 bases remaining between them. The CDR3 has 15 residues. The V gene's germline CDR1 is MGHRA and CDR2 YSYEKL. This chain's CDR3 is CASSPHQRRAYEQYF. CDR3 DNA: TGCGCCAGCAGCCCACACCAGCGACGAGCCTACGAGCAGTACTTC.

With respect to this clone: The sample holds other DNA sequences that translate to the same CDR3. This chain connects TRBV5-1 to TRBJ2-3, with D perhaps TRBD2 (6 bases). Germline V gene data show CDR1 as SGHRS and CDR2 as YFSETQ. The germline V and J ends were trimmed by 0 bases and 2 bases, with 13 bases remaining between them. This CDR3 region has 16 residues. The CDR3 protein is CASSLDSGLVTDTQYF. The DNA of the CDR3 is TGCGCCAGCAGCTTGGATTCGGGACTTGTCACAGATACGCAGTATTTT.

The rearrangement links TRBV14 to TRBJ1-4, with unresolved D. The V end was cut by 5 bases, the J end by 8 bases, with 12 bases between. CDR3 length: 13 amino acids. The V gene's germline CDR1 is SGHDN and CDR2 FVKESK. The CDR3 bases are TGTGCCAGCAGCTTCGACCTTTTCGAAAAACTGTTTTTT. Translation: CASSFDLFEKLFF.

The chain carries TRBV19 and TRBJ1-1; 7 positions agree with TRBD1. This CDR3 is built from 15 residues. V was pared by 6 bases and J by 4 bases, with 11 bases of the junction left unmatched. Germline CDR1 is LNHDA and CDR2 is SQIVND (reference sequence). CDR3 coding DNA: TGTGCCAGTAGCCTGGGATCAGGGGGTTTCACTGAAGCTTTCTTT. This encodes CASSLGSGGFTEAFF.

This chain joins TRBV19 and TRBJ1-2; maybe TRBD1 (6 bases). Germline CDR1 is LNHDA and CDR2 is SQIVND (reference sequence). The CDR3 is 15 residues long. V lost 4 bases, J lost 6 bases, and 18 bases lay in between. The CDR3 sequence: CASSRSAGHRNGYTF. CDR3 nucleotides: TGTGCCAGTAGTAGGAGCGCGGGACACCGTAATGGCTACACCTTC.

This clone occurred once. CDR3 protein: CASSSYGGTYQETQYF. CDR3 DNA: TGTGCCAGCAGTTCATACGGCGGGACGTACCAAGAGACCCAGTACTTC. This chain connects TRBV7-9 to TRBJ2-5, with D perhaps matching TRBD2 (6 bases). CDR3 length: 16 amino acids. Germline CDR1 SEHNR, CDR2 FQNEAQ (reference sequence). V lost 6 bases, J lost 0 bases, and 17 bases lay in between.

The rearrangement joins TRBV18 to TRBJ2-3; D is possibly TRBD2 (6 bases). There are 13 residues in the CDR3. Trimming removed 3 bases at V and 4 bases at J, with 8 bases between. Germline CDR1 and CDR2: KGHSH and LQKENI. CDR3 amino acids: CASSPRESDTQYF. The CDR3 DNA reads TGTGCCAGCTCACCCCGGGAGTCAGATACGCAGTATTTT.